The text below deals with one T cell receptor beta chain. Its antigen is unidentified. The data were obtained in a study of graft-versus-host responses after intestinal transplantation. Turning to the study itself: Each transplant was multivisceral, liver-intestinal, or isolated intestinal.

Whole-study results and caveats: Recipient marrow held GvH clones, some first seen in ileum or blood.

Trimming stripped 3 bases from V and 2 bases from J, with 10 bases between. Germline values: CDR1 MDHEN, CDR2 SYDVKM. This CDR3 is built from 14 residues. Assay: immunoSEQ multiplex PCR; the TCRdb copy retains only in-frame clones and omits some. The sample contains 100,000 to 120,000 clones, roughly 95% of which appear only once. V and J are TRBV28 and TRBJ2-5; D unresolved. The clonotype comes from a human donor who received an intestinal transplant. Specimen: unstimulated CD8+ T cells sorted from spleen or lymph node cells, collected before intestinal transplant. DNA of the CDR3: TGTGCCAGCAGTTTTTTACAGACACAAGAGACCCAGTACTTC. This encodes CASSFLQTQETQYF. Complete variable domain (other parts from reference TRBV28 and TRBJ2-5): DVKVTQSSRYLVKRTGEKVFLECVQDMDHENMFWYRQDPGLGLRLIYFSYDVKMKEKGDIPEGYSVSREKKERFSLILESASTNQTSMYLCASSFLQTQETQYFGPGTRLLVL.